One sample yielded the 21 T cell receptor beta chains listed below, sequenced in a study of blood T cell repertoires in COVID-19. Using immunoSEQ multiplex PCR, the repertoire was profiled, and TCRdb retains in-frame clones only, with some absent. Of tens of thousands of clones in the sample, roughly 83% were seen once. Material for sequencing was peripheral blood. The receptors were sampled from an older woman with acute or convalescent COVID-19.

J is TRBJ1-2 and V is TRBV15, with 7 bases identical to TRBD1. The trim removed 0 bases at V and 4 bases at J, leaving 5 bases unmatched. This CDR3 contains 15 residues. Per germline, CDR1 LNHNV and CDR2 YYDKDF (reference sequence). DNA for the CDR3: TGTGCCACCAGCAGAGATGGTGCAGGGGGCTATGGCTACACCTTC. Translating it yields CATSRDGAGGYGYTF.

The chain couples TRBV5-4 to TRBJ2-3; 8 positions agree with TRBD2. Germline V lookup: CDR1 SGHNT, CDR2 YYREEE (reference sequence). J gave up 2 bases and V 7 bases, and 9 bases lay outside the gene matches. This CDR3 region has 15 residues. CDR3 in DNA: TGTGCCAGCGGGCGGGGGGCCCCAGTCACAGATACGCAGTATTTT. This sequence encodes CASGRGAPVTDTQYF.

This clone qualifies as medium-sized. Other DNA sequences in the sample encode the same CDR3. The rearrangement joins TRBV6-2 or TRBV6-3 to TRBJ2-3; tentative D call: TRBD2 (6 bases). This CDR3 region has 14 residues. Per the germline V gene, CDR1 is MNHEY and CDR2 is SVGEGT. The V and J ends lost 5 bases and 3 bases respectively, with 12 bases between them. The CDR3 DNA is TGTGCCAGCAGTGACTTGGGGGGAACAGATACGCAGTATTTT. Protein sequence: CASSDLGGTDTQYF.

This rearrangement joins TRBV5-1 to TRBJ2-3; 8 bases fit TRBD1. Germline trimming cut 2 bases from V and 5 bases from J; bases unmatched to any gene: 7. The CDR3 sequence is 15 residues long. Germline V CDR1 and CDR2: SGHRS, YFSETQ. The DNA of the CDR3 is TGCGCCAGCAGCTTCAGGGGGCAAGAGGTAGATACGCAGTATTTT. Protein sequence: CASSFRGQEVDTQYF.

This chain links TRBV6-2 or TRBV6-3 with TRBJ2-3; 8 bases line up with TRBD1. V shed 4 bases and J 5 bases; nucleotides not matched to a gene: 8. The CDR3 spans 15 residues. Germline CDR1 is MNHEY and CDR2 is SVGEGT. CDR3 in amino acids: CASSLMDRVGDTQYF. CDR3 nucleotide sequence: TGTGCCAGCAGTTTAATGGACAGGGTGGGAGATACGCAGTATTTT.

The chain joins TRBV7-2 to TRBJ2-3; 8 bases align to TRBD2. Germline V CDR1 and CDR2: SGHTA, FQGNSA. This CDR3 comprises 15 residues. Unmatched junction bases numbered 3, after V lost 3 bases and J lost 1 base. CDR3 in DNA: TGTGCCAGCAGCTTTAGCGGGGACCGCACAGATACGCAGTATTTT. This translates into CASSFSGDRTDTQYF.

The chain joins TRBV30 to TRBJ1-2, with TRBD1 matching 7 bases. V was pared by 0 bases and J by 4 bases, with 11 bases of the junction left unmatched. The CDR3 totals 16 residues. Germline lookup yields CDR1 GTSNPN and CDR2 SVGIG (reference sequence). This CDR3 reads CAWSVLAGGYPYGYTF. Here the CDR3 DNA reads TGTGCCTGGAGTGTATTAGCAGGGGGGTACCCCTATGGCTACACCTTC. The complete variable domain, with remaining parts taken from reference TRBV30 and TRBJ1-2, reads SQTIHQWPATLVQPVGSPLSLECTVEGTSNPNLYWYRQAAGRGLQLLFYSVGIGQISSEVPQNLSASRPQDRQFILSSKKLLLSDSGFYLCAWSVLAGGYPYGYTFGSGTRLTVV.

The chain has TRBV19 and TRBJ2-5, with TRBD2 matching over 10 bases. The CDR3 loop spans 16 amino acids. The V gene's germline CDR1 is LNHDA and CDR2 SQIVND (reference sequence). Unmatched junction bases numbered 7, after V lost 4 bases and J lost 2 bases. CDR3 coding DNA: TGTGCCAGTAGTAAGAGCGGGGGGGCGAATCAAGAGACCCAGTACTTC. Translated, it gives CASSKSGGANQETQYF.

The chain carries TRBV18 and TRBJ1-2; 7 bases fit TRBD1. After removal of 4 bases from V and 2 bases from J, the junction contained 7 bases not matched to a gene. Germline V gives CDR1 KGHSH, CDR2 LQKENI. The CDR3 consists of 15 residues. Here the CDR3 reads CASSQGQTENYGYTF. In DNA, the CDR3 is TGTGCCAGCTCACAGGGACAGACTGAGAACTATGGCTACACCTTC.

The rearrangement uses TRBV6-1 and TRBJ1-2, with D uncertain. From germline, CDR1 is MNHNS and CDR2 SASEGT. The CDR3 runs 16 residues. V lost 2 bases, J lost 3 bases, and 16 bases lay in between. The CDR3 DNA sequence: TGTGCCAGCAGTGAACCTCTCTCTCTGAGTCACTATGGCTACACCTTC. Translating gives CASSEPLSLSHYGYTF.

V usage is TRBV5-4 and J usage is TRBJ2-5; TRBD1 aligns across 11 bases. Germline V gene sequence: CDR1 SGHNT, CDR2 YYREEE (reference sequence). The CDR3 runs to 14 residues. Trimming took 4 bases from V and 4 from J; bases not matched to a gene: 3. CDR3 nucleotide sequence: TGTGCCAGCAGCCGGGACAGGGGGACAGAGACCCAGTACTTC. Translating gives CASSRDRGTETQYF.

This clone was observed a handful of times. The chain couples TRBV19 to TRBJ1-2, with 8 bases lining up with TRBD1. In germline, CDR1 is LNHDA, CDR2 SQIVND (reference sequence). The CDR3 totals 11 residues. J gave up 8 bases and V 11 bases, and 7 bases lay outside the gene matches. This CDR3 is CAGRQGRGYTF. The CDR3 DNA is TGTGCCGGGAGACAGGGGAGAGGCTACACCTTC. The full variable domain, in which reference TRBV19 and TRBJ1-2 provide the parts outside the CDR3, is DGGITQSPKYLFRKEGQNVTLSCEQNLNHDAMYWYRQDPGQGLRLIYYSQIVNDFQKGDIAEGYSVSREKKESFPLTVTSAQKNPTAFYLCAGRQGRGYTFGSGTRLTVV.

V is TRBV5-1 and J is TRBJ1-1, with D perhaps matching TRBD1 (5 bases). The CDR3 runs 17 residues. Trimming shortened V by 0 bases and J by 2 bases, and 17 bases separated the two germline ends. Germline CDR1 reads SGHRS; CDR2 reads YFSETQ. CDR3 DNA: TGCGCCAGCAGCTTGGATGTACAGGCAATACCCAACACTGAAGCTTTCTTT. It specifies CASSLDVQAIPNTEAFF.

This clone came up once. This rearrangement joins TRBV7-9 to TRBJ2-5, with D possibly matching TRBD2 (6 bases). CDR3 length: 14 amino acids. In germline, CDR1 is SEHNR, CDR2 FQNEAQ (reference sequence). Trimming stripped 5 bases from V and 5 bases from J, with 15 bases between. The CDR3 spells CASSPAGGKETQYF. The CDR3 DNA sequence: TGTGCCAGCAGCCCAGCTGGAGGGAAGGAGACCCAGTACTTC.

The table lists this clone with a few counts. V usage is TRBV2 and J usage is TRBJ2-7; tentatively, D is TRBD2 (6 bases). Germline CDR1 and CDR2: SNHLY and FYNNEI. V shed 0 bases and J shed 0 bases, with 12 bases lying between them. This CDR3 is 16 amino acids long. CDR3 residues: CASSEALQRASYEQYF. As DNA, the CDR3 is TGTGCCAGCAGTGAAGCCTTGCAGCGGGCCTCCTACGAGCAGTACTTC.

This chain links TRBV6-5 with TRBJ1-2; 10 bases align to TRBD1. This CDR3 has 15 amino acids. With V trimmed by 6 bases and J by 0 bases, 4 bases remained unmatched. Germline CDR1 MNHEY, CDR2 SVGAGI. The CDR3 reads CASRGTGEANYGYTF. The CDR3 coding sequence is TGTGCCAGCAGGGGGACAGGGGAAGCTAACTATGGCTACACCTTC.

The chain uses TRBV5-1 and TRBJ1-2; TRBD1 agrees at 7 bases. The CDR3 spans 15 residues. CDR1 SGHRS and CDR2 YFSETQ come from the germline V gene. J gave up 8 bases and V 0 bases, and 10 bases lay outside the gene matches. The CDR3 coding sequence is TGCGCCAGCAGCTTGGTACAGGGGACCGCGAAAGGCTACACCTTC. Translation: CASSLVQGTAKGYTF.

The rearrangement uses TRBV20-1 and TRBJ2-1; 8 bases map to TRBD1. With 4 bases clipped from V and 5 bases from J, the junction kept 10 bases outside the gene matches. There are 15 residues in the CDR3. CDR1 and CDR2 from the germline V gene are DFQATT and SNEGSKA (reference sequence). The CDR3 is CSAIDAGQVNNEQFF. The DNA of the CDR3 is TGCAGTGCTATTGATGCGGGACAGGTAAACAATGAGCAGTTCTTC.

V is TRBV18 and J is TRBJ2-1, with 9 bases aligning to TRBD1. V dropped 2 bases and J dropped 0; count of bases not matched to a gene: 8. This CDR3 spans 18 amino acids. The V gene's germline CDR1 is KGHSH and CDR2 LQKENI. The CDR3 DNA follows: TGTGCCAGCTCACCATCCGACAGGGGGATAAGCTCCTACAATGAGCAGTTCTTC. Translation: CASSPSDRGISSYNEQFF.

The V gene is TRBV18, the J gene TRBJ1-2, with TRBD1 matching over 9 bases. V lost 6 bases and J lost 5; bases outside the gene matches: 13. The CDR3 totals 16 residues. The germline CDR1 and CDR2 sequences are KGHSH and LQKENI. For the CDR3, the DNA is TGTGCCAGCTCGCCCTCAACAGGGGGCGTAGGGTATGGCTACACCTTC. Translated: CASSPSTGGVGYGYTF.

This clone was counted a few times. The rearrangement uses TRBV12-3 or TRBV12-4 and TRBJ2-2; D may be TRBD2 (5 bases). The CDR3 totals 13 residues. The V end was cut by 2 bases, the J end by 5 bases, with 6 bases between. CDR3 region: CASSLRRTGELFF. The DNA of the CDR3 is TGTGCCAGCAGTTTAAGGAGGACCGGGGAGCTGTTTTTT.